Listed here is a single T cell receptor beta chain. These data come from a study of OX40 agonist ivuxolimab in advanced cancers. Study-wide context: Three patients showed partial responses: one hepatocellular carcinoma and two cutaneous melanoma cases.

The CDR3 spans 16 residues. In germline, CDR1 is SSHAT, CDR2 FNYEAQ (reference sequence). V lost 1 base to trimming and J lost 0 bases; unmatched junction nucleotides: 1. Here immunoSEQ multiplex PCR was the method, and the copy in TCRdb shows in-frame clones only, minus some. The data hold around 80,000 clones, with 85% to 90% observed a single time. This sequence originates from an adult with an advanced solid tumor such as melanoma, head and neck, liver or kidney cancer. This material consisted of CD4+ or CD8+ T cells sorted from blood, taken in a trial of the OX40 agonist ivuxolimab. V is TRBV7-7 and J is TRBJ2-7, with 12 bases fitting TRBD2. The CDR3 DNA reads TGTGCCAGCAGCTTAGGACTAGCGGGGGCCTCCTACGAGCAGTACTTC. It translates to CASSLGLAGASYEQYF.